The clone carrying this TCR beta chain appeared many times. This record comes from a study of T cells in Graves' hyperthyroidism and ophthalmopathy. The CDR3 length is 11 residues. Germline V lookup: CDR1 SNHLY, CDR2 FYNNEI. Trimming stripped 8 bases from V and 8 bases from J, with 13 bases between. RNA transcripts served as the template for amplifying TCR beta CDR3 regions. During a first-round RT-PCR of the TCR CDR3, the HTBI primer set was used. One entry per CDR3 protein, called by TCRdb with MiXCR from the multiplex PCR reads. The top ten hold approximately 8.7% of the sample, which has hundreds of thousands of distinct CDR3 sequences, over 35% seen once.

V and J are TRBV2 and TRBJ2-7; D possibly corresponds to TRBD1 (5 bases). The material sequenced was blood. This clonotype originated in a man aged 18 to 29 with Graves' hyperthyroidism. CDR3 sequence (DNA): TGTGCCAGCCGACAGCTAGTAAAGCAGTACTTC. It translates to CASRQLVKQYF.